These 5 T cell receptor beta chains were sequenced from one sample in a study of cytomegalovirus exposure and HLA in healthy donors. PCR employed 60 Vbeta and 13 Jbeta primers. TCRdb's copy holds only in-frame clones and misses some; the assay was immunoSEQ multiplex PCR. The sample records 150,000 to 200,000 clones, roughly 81% being singletons. Sequencing was performed on PBMCs. All receptors come from a girl under 18 in good health and CMV-seropositive.

The rearrangement links TRBV19 to TRBJ2-7; 8 bases align to TRBD1. CDR1 and CDR2 (germline): LNHDA, SQIVND (reference sequence). This CDR3 is built from 15 residues. V shed 3 bases, J shed 5 bases, and the junction held 9 bases outside the gene matches. CDR3 amino acids: CASSISGRGPHEQYF. The CDR3 DNA reads TGTGCCAGTAGTATTTCTGGCAGGGGGCCACACGAGCAGTACTTC.

The rearrangement uses TRBV20-1 and TRBJ1-1, with D maybe TRBD1 (5 bases). Germline assignment: CDR1 DFQATT and CDR2 SNEGSKA (reference sequence). The CDR3 sequence is 11 residues long. Trimming stripped 6 bases from V and 6 bases from J, with 11 bases between. CDR3 residues: CSAGGGSEAFF. In nucleotides, the CDR3 is TGCAGTGCCGGGGGGGGGTCTGAAGCTTTCTTT.

The J gene is TRBJ1-2, the V gene TRBV2; D uncertain. Germline-derived CDR1 and CDR2 are SNHLY and FYNNEI. CDR3 length equals 9 residues. Trimming shortened V by 9 bases and J by 9 bases, and 8 bases separated the two germline ends. CDR3: CARTERYTF. The DNA for the CDR3 is TGTGCCAGGACGGAGCGCTACACCTTC.

The chain couples TRBV7-3 to TRBJ1-1; tentatively, D is TRBD1 (5 bases). The CDR3 has 11 amino acids. Germline values: CDR1 SGHTA, CDR2 FQGTGA. Trimming stripped 5 bases from V and 7 bases from J, with 8 bases between. In DNA form, the CDR3 reads TGTGCCAGCAGCCCCGGGGGTGAAGCTTTCTTT. Its protein product is CASSPGGEAFF.

The CDR3 region is CASSQKETQYF. CDR3 nucleotides: TGTGCCAGCAGCCAAAAAGAGACCCAGTACTTC. This sequence joins TRBV5-6 and TRBJ2-5; D is unclear. The CDR3 spans 11 residues. Trimming cost V 4 bases and J 3 bases, with 4 bases left between them. Per the germline V gene, CDR1 is SGHDT and CDR2 is YYEEEE.